This TCR beta chain was recovered during a study of regulatory T cells in long-lasting Graves disease (TCRdb year 2021). Study-wide context: Antithyroid drugs had been taken for less than 3 months by newly diagnosed Graves' disease patients. The study was registered as a clinical trial and conducted in China. Persistent Graves' disease patients were compared with newly diagnosed Graves' disease patients by peripheral blood TCR sequencing and RNA sequencing. A total of some 33 samples were covered by TCR sequencing, comprising roughly 13 persistent and around 20 newly diagnosed Graves' disease patients. General findings and caveats noted by the study authors: The small sample size was acknowledged by the authors as a limitation that may reduce accuracy. Persistent patients shared more public clonotypes among themselves (around 3,000) than newly diagnosed patients did (approximately 900). Because the primary lesion, thyroid tissue, could not be accessed, the study looked at peripheral blood alone. Persistent Graves' disease patients showed lower TCR Shannon entropy and fewer highly expanded clones than newly diagnosed patients, suggesting clonal expansion. Sequencing and analysis were limited to the TCR beta chain. TRBV28, TRBJ1-2 and TRBJ2-5 were preferentially used in persistent disease, while TRBV20-1 and TRBJ2-1 were favored in newly diagnosed disease.

V loses 0 bases of germline sequence and J loses 0 bases, and the interval between the two ends is 8 bases. CDR1 and CDR2 are drawn from the germline V gene (reference sequence): SEHNR, FQNEAQ. Taken from cysteine to phenylalanine, the CDR3 has 16 residues. Solely the CDR3 DNA is kept, with 48 bases framed from the first base. The time point label on this specimen signifies: newly diagnosed GD, antithyroid drugs for less than 3 months. For both TCR sequencing and RNA sequencing, RNA was extracted from PBMCs in TRIzol. The diagnosis of Graves' disease was made according to American Thyroid Association guidelines. Patients for the study were recruited at an endocrinology department in Xi'an, China. Each patient gave approximately 10 milliliters of peripheral blood, collected in an EDTA anticoagulant tube. Ficoll Paque Plus density gradient separation was used to isolate PBMCs, and no additional T cell sorting was done. RNA quality was checked with an Agilent 2100 Bioanalyzer and agarose gel, and concentration with a NanoDrop 2000.

Receptor amplification or capture employed multiplex PCR. Instrument used: Illumina HiSeq 4000. CDR3 regions were amplified by Arm-PCR with iRepertoire HTBI primers to construct TCR beta libraries. Before sequencing, the PCR products underwent gel purification. The study's own analysis went as follows. Across samples, about 64 TRBV and 14 TRBJ segments were identified and used for gene usage analysis of CDR3 amino acid clonotypes. Filtered high-quality paired reads were merged into contigs using COPE and FqMerger. Contigs were aligned with BLAST to IMGT TRBV, TRBD and TRBJ reference genes, and CDR3 was defined per IMGT. Any clonotype with a frequency above 0.1% was classified as a highly expanded clone. Shannon entropy was used to measure repertoire diversity, and the Gini coefficient was used to measure V-J evenness. Clonotypes shared by more than one individual were considered public. The public reads were run again by TCRdb, first through fastp at Q25 and then through MiXCR, and only productive beta chains were kept. All rows with the same CDR3 protein become a single entry with the most common DNA and genes. The V and J calls and clone size come from TCRdb's table, not from the authors' own analysis. Here the sample has approximately 560,000 distinct CDR3 sequences; approximately 16% occur a single time. In total, the top ten clones hold 12% of the sample.

Regarding this clonotype: Its cognate antigen has yet to be identified. Qualities for individual bases were not recorded, and no much larger clone is one base off.

These sequences were also reported in another study, on T cells in Graves' hyperthyroidism and ophthalmopathy. The second paper further reports: Stable Graves' hyperthyroidism was defined as the absence of progression to ophthalmopathy over 18 months of follow-up. Hyperthyroidism patients were newly diagnosed, had a disease duration of under 2 months, and were aged 18 to 65 years. The study excluded patients with uncontrolled infections, other autoimmune diseases, pregnancy or lactation. Diagnoses were based on clinical symptoms, serum thyroxine and TRAb, thyroid ultrasound and orbital computed tomography. For the first round of RT-PCR on the TCR CDR3, the HTBI primer set was used together with the Qiagen OneStep RT-PCR kit. Most expanded thyroid clonotypes (frequency above 0.001) were also detected in blood, a finding suggesting that blood repertoires may reflect thyroid immune responses. In cross-validation, a model built on a 13 V-J signature told ophthalmopathy apart from stable hyperthyroidism with just under 90% sensitivity and approximately 84% specificity, and in testing the same model reached 80%/75%. In validation, the model predicted progression to ophthalmopathy with 55% to 71% sensitivity and over 72% specificity, a median of around 6.6 months before onset. A discovery cohort of 95 to 100 patients, roughly 45 with Graves' ophthalmopathy and 57 with stable Graves' hyperthyroidism, was used to find distinguishing TCR V-J signatures. Whether ophthalmopathy could be predicted prospectively was tested in an independent validation cohort made up of approximately 19 hyperthyroidism patients plus 17 patients who later progressed to ophthalmopathy. For training and testing, the 100 or so patients in the discovery cohort were randomly divided in a 7:3 ratio. The study also compared thyroid tissue and blood T-cell repertoires from five or six Graves' hyperthyroidism patients. After sampling, hyperthyroidism patients received methimazole starting at 30 mg daily, and ophthalmopathy patients received high-dose intravenous methylprednisolone. Libraries were constructed in a second round of multiplex PCR, after which size selection and purification were carried out. The libraries were sequenced on an Illumina HiSeq2000 using paired-end 100 bp reads. SOAPnuke was used to process the raw data, removing reads that contained adapters or uncalled bases, had a mean Phred below 15, or lacked an exact match to the constant primer or identifier. High-quality paired reads were merged with COPE v1.2.5, and unique nucleotide sequences were defined as clonotypes. MiTCR v1.1 was used to align the clonotypes against IMGT TRBV, TRBD and TRBJ reference segments. The analysis included only V-J combinations with a frequency above 0.0001, which together covered around 99% of the repertoires. The TCS score was defined as the ratio of F50 (clonal expansion) to E x V (chaos), calculated using BLOSUM62-based TCRdist between CDR3 peptides within each V-J. Welch's t-statistics and random forest reduced several hundred V-J features to 13, which were used in a naive Bayes classifier (R e1071). No statistical method was used to set the sample size in advance, and investigators knew the group allocation. The paper describes TCR Vbeta CDR3 sequencing of fewer than 150 peripheral blood samples, made up of some 42 ophthalmopathy patients, approximately 76 hyperthyroidism patients and some 17 progressor patients.

Sequenced material: peripheral blood mononuclear cells (PBMCs), taken at new diagnosis, from a patient treated with antithyroid drugs. The chain links TRBV7-9 with TRBJ1-4; the D gene remains uncertain. The sequence was obtained from a man aged 18 to 35 with Graves disease. Donor details come from another sample of the same person, matched by shared clones. The sequenced DNA is TGTGCCAGCAGCTTAGCGTGGACCGCAACTAATGAAAAACTGTTTTTT. Its protein product is CASSLAWTATNEKLFF.